This T cell receptor (beta chain) was identified in a study of CD8 T cells in Susac syndrome. Blood CD8+ and CD4+ T cells underwent high-throughput TCR beta sequencing. The study used healthy donors as controls matched for age and sex. CDR1 and CDR2 from the germline V gene are SSHAT and FNYEAQ (reference sequence). This CDR3 has 13 amino acids. J gave up 5 bases and V 5 bases, and 3 bases lay outside the gene matches. With random hexamers, 0.5 to 1 ug RNA was reverse transcribed. TCRdb itself ran the immunoSEQ multiplex PCR reads through MiXCR, one entry per CDR3 protein. The table has approximately 100,000 distinct CDR3 sequences, about 93% seen once.

This chain joins TRBV7-7 and TRBJ2-5; 9 nucleotides match TRBD1. This clonotype originated in a human donor in good health. Sequenced: CD4+ T cells from PBMCs. CDR3 DNA: TGTGCCAGCAGCCAACAGGGGGCGGAGACCCAGTACTTC. It is translated as CASSQQGAETQYF.